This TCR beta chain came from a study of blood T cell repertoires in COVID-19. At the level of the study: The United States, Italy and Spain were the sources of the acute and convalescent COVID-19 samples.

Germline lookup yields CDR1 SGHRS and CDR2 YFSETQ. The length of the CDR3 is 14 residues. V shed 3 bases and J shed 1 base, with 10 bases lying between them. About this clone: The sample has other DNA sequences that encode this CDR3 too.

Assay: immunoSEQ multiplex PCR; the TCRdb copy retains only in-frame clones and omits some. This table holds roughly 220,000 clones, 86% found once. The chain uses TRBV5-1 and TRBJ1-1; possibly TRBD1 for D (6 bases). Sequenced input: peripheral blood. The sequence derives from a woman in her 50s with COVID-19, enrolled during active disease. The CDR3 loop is CASSSTGGNTEAFF. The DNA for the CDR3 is TGCGCCAGCAGCTCGACAGGAGGGAACACTGAAGCTTTCTTT.